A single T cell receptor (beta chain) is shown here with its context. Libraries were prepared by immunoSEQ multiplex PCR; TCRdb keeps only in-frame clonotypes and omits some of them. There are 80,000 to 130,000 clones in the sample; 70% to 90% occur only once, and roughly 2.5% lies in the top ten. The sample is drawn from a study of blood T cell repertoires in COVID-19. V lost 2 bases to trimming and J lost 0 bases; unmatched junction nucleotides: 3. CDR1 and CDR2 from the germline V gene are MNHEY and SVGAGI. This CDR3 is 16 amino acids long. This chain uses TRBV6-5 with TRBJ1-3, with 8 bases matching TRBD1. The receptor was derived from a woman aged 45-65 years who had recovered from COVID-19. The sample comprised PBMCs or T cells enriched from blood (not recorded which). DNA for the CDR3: TGTGCCAGCAGTTACGGGACAGGTCTCTCTGGAAACACCATATATTTT. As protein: CASSYGTGLSGNTIYF.